This record concerns one T cell receptor (beta chain) sequence. No antigen is known for it. The sample holds no much larger clone one base away, and base qualities are not on file. This sample was taken from a study of blood T cell repertoires in COVID-19 (dated by TCRdb to about 2020). For the study in its entirety: Collaborator samples came from the United States, Italy and Spain and covered acute and convalescent phases of COVID-19. The material from the prospective study consisted of cDNA or gDNA derived from T cells, B-cell-depleted T cells, or PBMCs. Subjects who had been exposed to COVID-19, were actively infected with it, or had recovered from it provided the deeply sampled blood TCRbeta repertoires that made up the dataset. The repertoires were made available in a free public database intended to serve as a resource for research on the immune response to SARS-CoV-2. The samples were drawn from two sources: the first 160 participants of the ongoing ImmuneRACE study, and 1,254 subjects contributed by 6 global collaborators. A de-identified subject ID, COVID-19 status, age in years and sex were almost always included in the sample metadata. Where HLA class I and class II types were available, the types were taken from metadata supplied by the sample provider, not from assay-based typing.

Collaborating institutions collected whole blood in K2EDTA tubes following their own protocols. For TCRbeta analysis, collaborator samples were shipped as frozen whole blood, as isolated PBMCs, or as DNA extracted from either sample type. The immunoSEQ Assay, a bias-controlled multiplex PCR, was used to amplify TCRbeta CDR3 regions from genomic DNA. Concerning the study's data processing: Within the assay, amplification of reference gene primers was used to estimate how many nucleated cells each sample contained. Sequence reads were collapsed and filtered to measure the absolute abundance of every unique TCRbeta CDR3 rearrangement. For each sample, productive Simpson clonality was calculated by taking the square root of Simpson's diversity index across productive rearrangements. TCRdb limited this immuneACCESS table to in-frame rearrangements with V and J called. A share of clones is missing; checked studies link under half to unresolved V genes, and the rest is unexplained. V, J and clone size are those of that table, while D and trimming were read from the DNA. The sample includes around 69,000 clones, with about four fifths observed a single time. Of the sample, 20% to 25% is held by the ten largest clones.

Study-wide conclusions, independent of this receptor: How much clinical and demographic metadata was included differed by source and by participant, and the metadata was provided uncurated.

Relative to germline, V is missing 7 bases and J is missing 5 bases, with 13 bases of the junction outside any gene match. The CDR3 has 15 amino acids, counting the end cysteine and phenylalanine. Only the CDR3 part of the read is kept: 45 bases, read in frame from the first base. In the germline V gene, CDR1 corresponds to SQVTM and CDR2 to ANQGSEA. The sample consisted of peripheral blood. The V and J genes are TRBV29-1 and TRBJ2-7; 11 bases in the middle match TRBD2. This sequence originates from a woman aged 70-85 years with acute or convalescent COVID-19. The DNA sequence is given as TGCAGCGGCCCCCCCTTAGCGGGAGGGTGTAACGAGCAGTACTTC. The resulting protein is CSGPPLAGGCNEQYF.